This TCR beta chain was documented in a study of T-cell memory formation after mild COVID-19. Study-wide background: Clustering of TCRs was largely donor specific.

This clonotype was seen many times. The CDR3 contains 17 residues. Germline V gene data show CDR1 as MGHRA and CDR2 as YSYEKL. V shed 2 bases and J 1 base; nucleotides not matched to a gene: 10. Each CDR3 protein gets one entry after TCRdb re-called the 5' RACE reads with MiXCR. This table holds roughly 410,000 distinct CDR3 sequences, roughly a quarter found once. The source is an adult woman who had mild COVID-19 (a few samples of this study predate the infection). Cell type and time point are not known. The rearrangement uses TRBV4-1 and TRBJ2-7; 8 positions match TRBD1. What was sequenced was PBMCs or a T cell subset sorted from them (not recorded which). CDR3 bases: TGCGCCAGCAGCCAACTCGGAATCCGGGACAGGTCCTACGAGCAGTACTTC. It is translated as CASSQLGIRDRSYEQYF.